These T cell receptor beta chains were read from a single sample in a study of human T cells and chemical hapten exposure. MiXCR, run by TCRdb on the RACE reads, gives a single entry per CDR3 protein. This table has around 75,000 distinct CDR3 sequences, over 9% appearing once. Sample: whole blood, taken in connection with sensitization to the hapten diphenylcyclopropenone (DPC). The receptors shown here come from a woman aged 45-65 years with alopecia areata. Some clones in this sample may be carry-over from other donors' samples. Each CDR3 is given without its conserved first and last residue.

V gene	J gene	CDR3 protein
TRBV29-1	TRBJ1-4	SVGGWGEKLF
TRBV29-1	TRBJ2-5	SVERSAAYQETQY
TRBV20-1	TRBJ1-5	SARDSAGGNNQPQH
TRBV7-6	TRBJ2-2	ASSINTGMNTGELF
TRBV12-5	TRBJ2-1	ASGFSSQGGTYNEQF
TRBV6-6	TRBJ1-6	ASSYGVVAGVFNSPLH
TRBV20-1	TRBJ2-1	SALSSAEDYNEQF
TRBV19	TRBJ1-1	ATTSGYTEAF
TRBV6-2/TRBV6-3	TRBJ2-1	ASSYSIVEQF
TRBV19	TRBJ1-5	ASSIGDSAQH
TRBV27	TRBJ2-7	ASSSMTGTATYEQY
TRBV11-2	TRBJ2-3	ASSLRQGTDTQY
TRBV11-2	TRBJ1-1	ASSLGQGPNTEAF
TRBV12-3/TRBV12-4	TRBJ2-7	ASSLSSVEQY
TRBV7-9	TRBJ2-5	ASSPTSGTQETQY